The TCR beta chain under discussion was sequenced for a study of cytomegalovirus exposure and HLA in healthy donors. Concerning this clone itself: What it binds is not known.

Whole-study results and caveats: The study put 150 to 200 TCR beta chains on its list as cytomegalovirus-associated.

With 60 Vbeta and 13 Jbeta primers, the PCR was carried out. TCRdb's copy holds only in-frame clones and misses some; the assay was immunoSEQ multiplex PCR. Here the sample spans over 90,000 clones, around four fifths being singletons. Unrecorded immune exposures were likely, despite nominal health at sampling. This CDR3 spans 16 amino acids. J is TRBJ2-5 and V is TRBV23-1; 8 bases are shared with TRBD1. TRBJ2-7 matches the DNA end more closely, so the J call is doubtful. TRBV23-1 is assigned to the ORF class and has an uncertain function. This TCR derives from a man aged 35-49 years in good health and CMV-seronegative. Sequencing input: PBMCs. CDR3 in DNA: TGCGCCAGCAGTCAAAGGCGGGACAGGCCTCGCCACGAGCAGTACTTC. This translates into CASSQRRDRPRHEQYF.